This T cell receptor (beta chain) was recorded in a study of cytomegalovirus exposure and HLA in healthy donors. Study information: The platform used for the 120 validation repertoires matched that of the roughly 630 first-cohort repertoires, a later analysis reported.

This CDR3 is built from 14 residues. V gave up 6 bases and J gave up 2 bases, with 14 bases separating them. Germline V gives CDR1 MNHEY, CDR2 SVGAGI. Study-level points and caveats: Despite most TCR sequences being rare, some public TCRs occurred in many donors. The study put about 180 TCR beta chains on its list as cytomegalovirus-associated. Through in vitro validation, a few CMV-associated chains were shown to be specific for CMV antigens.

Of note for this clone: Its target is unknown.

Generated by immunoSEQ multiplex PCR, the TCRdb table keeps only in-frame clones and is missing some. The data show about 340,000 clones, 86% seen once. V usage is TRBV6-5 and J usage is TRBJ2-7; D possibly corresponds to TRBD1 (6 bases). The sequence derives from a young woman in good health and CMV-seronegative. The sequencing sample was made of PBMCs. The CDR3: CASSRSRGAYEQYF. CDR3 in DNA: TGTGCCAGCAGCCGCAGCAGGGGAGCCTACGAGCAGTACTTC.